The entry that follows covers one T cell receptor beta chain sequence. Authors' analysis steps: Using reference gene primer amplification, nucleated cell counts were estimated. TCRdb keeps only in-frame clones here, not all; method: immunoSEQ multiplex PCR. The D gene and trimming were derived from the DNA, and the V and J assignments and clone size from that table. The table records hundreds of thousands of clones, around nine tenths of them present only once. These data originate in a study of blood T cell repertoires in COVID-19. Study-level information: Acute-phase and convalescent COVID-19 samples originated in the United States, Italy and Spain. PBMCs, B-cell-depleted T cells, or T cells provided the cDNA or gDNA that made up the material.

CDR1 is LNHDA and CDR2 is SQIVND in the germline V gene (reference sequence). V was cut by 1 base and J by 12 bases, with 10 bases left in between. CDR3 size: 12 residues. Specimen: peripheral blood. The sequence derives from a woman between 40 and 55 years old who had recovered from COVID-19. The rearrangement joins TRBV19 to TRBJ2-4, with D unclear. The CDR3: CASSIADSSQYF. The CDR3 DNA reads as TGTGCCAGTAGTATAGCCGACTCCTCTCAGTACTTC.